Listed below are T cell receptor beta chains from one sample, sequenced in a study of shared clonotypes between healthy human individuals. Assay used: immunoSEQ multiplex PCR; TCRdb lists only in-frame clones, some missing. The sample carries 1.4 million or so clones, 97% to 99% recorded once. Material: naive CD4+ T cells sorted from blood. These receptors all stem from a man aged 30 to 45 in good health. CDR3s include the opening cysteine and the closing phenylalanine or tryptophan. Each record gives: CDR3 protein, CDR3 DNA, clone size, D gene, CDR3 length, J gene, V gene. The D gene is left open where the match is weak. Clone size, where shown, is once, few, many, or a class for clones that have expanded.

CASSLDRLAKNIQYF TGCGCCAGCAGCTTGGACAGATTAGCCAAAAACATTCAGTACTTC - - 15 TRBJ2-4 TRBV5-1
CASSSPLGREIYNEQFF TGTGCCAGCAGCTCTCCATTAGGGCGGGAGATCTACAATGAGCAGTTCTTC - TRBD2 17 TRBJ2-1 TRBV11-2
CASSYDSSRTEAFF TGTGCCAGCAGTTATGACAGCTCGCGGACTGAAGCTTTCTTT - - 14 TRBJ1-1 TRBV6-5
CASSDPGKGTGGDTQYF TGTGCCAGCAGTGACCCTGGAAAAGGGACAGGGGGGGATACGCAGTATTTT - TRBD1 17 TRBJ2-3 TRBV6-4
CASSLIDTRNTGELFF TGTGCCAGCAGCTTGATAGATACTAGAAACACCGGGGAGCTGTTTTTT - - 16 TRBJ2-2 TRBV7-2
CASSGLAGKLEQYF TGTGCCAGTAGTGGACTAGCGGGAAAGTTAGAGCAGTACTTC - TRBD2 14 TRBJ2-7 TRBV19
CASSENTGHTEAFF TGTGCCAGCAGTGAAAACACAGGACACACTGAAGCTTTCTTT - - 14 TRBJ1-1 TRBV6-1
CASSVMGAPGNEQFF TGTGCCAGCAGCGTAATGGGGGCCCCGGGGAATGAGCAGTTCTTC - - 15 TRBJ2-1 TRBV9
CASGAFGANVLTF TGTGCCAGCGGAGCATTTGGGGCCAACGTCCTGACTTTC - - 13 TRBJ2-6 TRBV9
CASSYIPTNTGELFF TGTGCCAGCAGTTACATCCCGACGAACACCGGGGAGCTGTTTTTT once - 15 TRBJ2-2 TRBV6-5
CASSQGWTVNYGYTF TGCGCCAGCAGCCAAGGATGGACAGTTAACTATGGCTACACCTTC - - 15 TRBJ1-2 TRBV4-1
CASSLGDRALGELFF TGTGCCAGCAGCTTAGGGGACAGGGCTTTGGGGGAGCTGTTTTTT - TRBD1 15 TRBJ2-2 TRBV11-2
CASSSIWNYATEQYF TGTGCCAGCAGCTCCATCTGGAACTACGCGACGGAGCAGTACTTC - - 15 TRBJ2-7 TRBV27
CASSLGDWTYEQYF TGCGCCAGCAGCTTGGGGGACTGGACCTACGAGCAGTACTTC - - 14 TRBJ2-7 TRBV5-1
CASSSPLLATFNNEQFF TGCGCCAGCAGCTCCCCTTTACTAGCGACCTTTAATAATGAGCAGTTCTTC - TRBD2 17 TRBJ2-1 TRBV5-1
CASSVDHRNQPQHF TGCGCCAGCAGCGTGGACCATAGAAATCAGCCCCAGCATTTT - - 14 TRBJ1-5 TRBV5-1
CATEGQNNEQFF TGTGCCACCGAAGGACAGAACAATGAGCAGTTCTTC - - 12 TRBJ2-1 TRBV10-3
CASSRSTLAGGPNTGELFF TGCGCCAGCAGCCGATCGACACTAGCGGGAGGGCCGAACACCGGGGAGCTGTTTTTT - TRBD2 19 TRBJ2-2 TRBV5-1
CASSPDRAKFTGAGNTIYF TGTGCCAGCAGCCCCGACAGGGCTAAGTTCACGGGCGCTGGAAACACCATATATTTT - TRBD1 19 TRBJ1-3 TRBV7-2
CASSYEQQPQHF TGTGCCAGCAGTTATGAGCAACAGCCCCAGCATTTT few - 12 TRBJ1-5 TRBV6-6
CASSLSLIDPNSGANVLTF TGTGCCAGCAGTTTATCTCTAATCGACCCAAACTCTGGGGCCAACGTCCTGACTTTC - - 19 TRBJ2-6 TRBV28
CASSWGEGPQYF TGTGCCAGCAGCTGGGGTGAGGGACCCCAGTACTTC - - 12 TRBJ2-5 TRBV5-5
CSVRLGEQFF TGCAGCGTCAGACTAGGGGAGCAGTTCTTC - - 10 TRBJ2-1 TRBV29-1
CASSPTGFYEQYF TGTGCCAGCTCACCGACGGGGTTCTACGAGCAGTACTTC - - 13 TRBJ2-7 TRBV18
CASSLVGGSGALGRETQYF TGTGCCAGCAGCTTAGTGGGTGGATCGGGAGCGCTAGGTCGTGAGACCCAGTACTTC - - 19 TRBJ2-5 TRBV7-9
CAWSNRPRGGLAWNEQFF TGTGCCTGGAGTAACCGACCGAGGGGAGGACTAGCGTGGAATGAGCAGTTCTTC - TRBD2 18 TRBJ2-1 TRBV30
CASIPPRENTIYF TGTGCCAGTATTCCCCCACGTGAAAACACCATATATTTT - - 13 TRBJ1-3 TRBV19
CASSLQGETTDTQYF TGTGCCAGCAGCTTACAGGGGGAAACAACAGATACGCAGTATTTT - TRBD1 15 TRBJ2-3 TRBV11-3
CASSSKQGSNEQYF TGTGCCAGCAGCAGCAAACAGGGGTCCAACGAGCAGTACTTC - TRBD1 14 TRBJ2-7 TRBV5-4
CASSNRGANSGNTIYF TGTGCCAGCAGTAACCGGGGGGCGAACTCTGGAAACACCATATATTTT - - 16 TRBJ1-3 TRBV7-9
CASSDGTGLSVGQPQHF TGCGCCAGCAGTGATGGGACAGGGTTATCGGTGGGTCAGCCCCAGCATTTT - TRBD1 17 TRBJ1-5 TRBV10-2
CASSEFGASGGYEQYF TGTGCCAGCAGTGAATTTGGGGCTAGCGGGGGCTACGAGCAGTACTTC - TRBD2 16 TRBJ2-7 TRBV6-1
CATSIEQGVTYEQYF TGTGCCACCTCAATTGAACAGGGGGTCACCTACGAGCAGTACTTC - TRBD1 15 TRBJ2-7 TRBV6-5
CASSRVGRRVGWYF TGTGCCAGCAGTCGCGTGGGGCGACGGGTAGGTTGGTACTTC - - 14 TRBJ2-7 TRBV27
CASRGLGTTNYGYTF TGTGCCAGCCGGGGGCTGGGGACCACAAACTATGGCTACACCTTC - - 15 TRBJ1-2 TRBV19
CASSLEQGISNQPQHF TGTGCCAGCAGCTTAGAACAGGGAATCTCGAATCAGCCCCAGCATTTT - - 16 TRBJ1-5 TRBV7-2
CSVHAGGETQYF TGCAGCGTTCATGCGGGAGGGGAGACCCAGTACTTC once TRBD2 12 TRBJ2-5 TRBV29-1
CASTQGVFSYEQYF TGTGCCAGCACACAGGGAGTATTTTCCTACGAGCAGTACTTC - - 14 TRBJ2-7 TRBV28
CASSLGPSGIGNYEQYF TGTGCCAGCAGCTTAGGTCCTAGCGGGATTGGGAACTACGAGCAGTACTTC - TRBD2 17 TRBJ2-7 TRBV7-6
CASSRLPGQGWTGELFF TGTGCCAGCTCGCGACTACCGGGACAGGGATGGACCGGGGAGCTGTTTTTT - TRBD1 17 TRBJ2-2 TRBV18
CASSSWDSNQPQHF TGTGCCAGCAGCTCGTGGGACAGCAATCAGCCCCAGCATTTT - - 14 TRBJ1-5 TRBV5-4
CASTRDLRVTDTQYF TGTGCCAGCACCCGGGACTTGAGGGTCACAGATACGCAGTATTTT - - 15 TRBJ2-3 TRBV11-2
CASSPDSPDTQYF TGTGCCAGCAGCCCCGACAGCCCAGATACGCAGTATTTT - - 13 TRBJ2-3 TRBV11-3
CASSPLGGSNEQFF TGTGCCAGCTCACCACTTGGAGGATCCAATGAGCAGTTCTTC - - 14 TRBJ2-1 TRBV18
CASSYGGALKNTEAFF TGTGCCAGCAGTTACGGGGGCGCCTTAAAGAACACTGAAGCTTTCTTT - - 16 TRBJ1-1 TRBV6-5
CASSLSSRSYEQYF TGTGCCAGCAGTTTGAGTAGCCGCTCCTACGAGCAGTACTTC - - 14 TRBJ2-7 TRBV28
CASSLARVHTGELFF TGTGCCAGCAGCTTAGCTCGGGTGCACACCGGGGAGCTGTTTTTT - - 15 TRBJ2-2 TRBV11-2
CASSTAGSNYGYTF TGTGCCAGCAGCACAGCGGGATCTAACTATGGCTACACCTTC - - 14 TRBJ1-2 TRBV11-2
CASSQSPRGRERKFF TGCGCCAGCAGTCAATCCCCTCGCGGGAGGGAAAGGAAGTTCTTC - TRBD2 15 TRBJ2-1 TRBV23-1
CSARDSEAFF TGCAGCGCCAGGGACAGTGAAGCTTTCTTT - TRBD1 10 TRBJ1-1 TRBV29-1
CASRDPSGANVLTF TGCGCCAGCAGAGATCCCTCTGGGGCCAACGTCCTGACTTTC - - 14 TRBJ2-6 TRBV5-1
CASSSLALDEQYF TGCGCCAGCAGCTCACTAGCGCTCGACGAGCAGTACTTC - TRBD2 13 TRBJ2-7 TRBV5-1
CAWSAGLGSGNTIYF TGTGCCTGGAGTGCCGGACTGGGGTCAGGAAACACCATATATTTT - - 15 TRBJ1-3 TRBV30
CASSFSGTPFEQYF TGTGCCAGCAGTTTCAGCGGTACGCCATTTGAGCAGTACTTC - - 14 TRBJ2-7 TRBV28
CASSQAGSGKLFF TGCGCCAGCAGCCAGGCAGGAAGTGGAAAACTGTTTTTT - - 13 TRBJ1-4 TRBV4-3
CASSQPLGPNEQYF TGTGCCAGCAGTCAACCCTTAGGTCCCAACGAGCAGTACTTC - - 14 TRBJ2-7 TRBV28
CASSYTNAGPRYNEQFF TGCGCCAGCAGCTATACCAACGCGGGACCGAGATACAATGAGCAGTTCTTC - - 17 TRBJ2-1 TRBV5-1
CASSLLFRPSSYNEQFF TGTGCCAGCAGCTTACTCTTTCGCCCGAGCTCCTACAATGAGCAGTTCTTC - - 17 TRBJ2-1 TRBV7-8
CASSHSYEQYF TGTGCCAGCAGCCACTCCTACGAGCAGTACTTC - - 11 TRBJ2-7 TRBV7-3
CSVGDITEAFF TGCAGCGTTGGGGATATCACTGAAGCTTTCTTT - - 11 TRBJ1-1 TRBV29-1